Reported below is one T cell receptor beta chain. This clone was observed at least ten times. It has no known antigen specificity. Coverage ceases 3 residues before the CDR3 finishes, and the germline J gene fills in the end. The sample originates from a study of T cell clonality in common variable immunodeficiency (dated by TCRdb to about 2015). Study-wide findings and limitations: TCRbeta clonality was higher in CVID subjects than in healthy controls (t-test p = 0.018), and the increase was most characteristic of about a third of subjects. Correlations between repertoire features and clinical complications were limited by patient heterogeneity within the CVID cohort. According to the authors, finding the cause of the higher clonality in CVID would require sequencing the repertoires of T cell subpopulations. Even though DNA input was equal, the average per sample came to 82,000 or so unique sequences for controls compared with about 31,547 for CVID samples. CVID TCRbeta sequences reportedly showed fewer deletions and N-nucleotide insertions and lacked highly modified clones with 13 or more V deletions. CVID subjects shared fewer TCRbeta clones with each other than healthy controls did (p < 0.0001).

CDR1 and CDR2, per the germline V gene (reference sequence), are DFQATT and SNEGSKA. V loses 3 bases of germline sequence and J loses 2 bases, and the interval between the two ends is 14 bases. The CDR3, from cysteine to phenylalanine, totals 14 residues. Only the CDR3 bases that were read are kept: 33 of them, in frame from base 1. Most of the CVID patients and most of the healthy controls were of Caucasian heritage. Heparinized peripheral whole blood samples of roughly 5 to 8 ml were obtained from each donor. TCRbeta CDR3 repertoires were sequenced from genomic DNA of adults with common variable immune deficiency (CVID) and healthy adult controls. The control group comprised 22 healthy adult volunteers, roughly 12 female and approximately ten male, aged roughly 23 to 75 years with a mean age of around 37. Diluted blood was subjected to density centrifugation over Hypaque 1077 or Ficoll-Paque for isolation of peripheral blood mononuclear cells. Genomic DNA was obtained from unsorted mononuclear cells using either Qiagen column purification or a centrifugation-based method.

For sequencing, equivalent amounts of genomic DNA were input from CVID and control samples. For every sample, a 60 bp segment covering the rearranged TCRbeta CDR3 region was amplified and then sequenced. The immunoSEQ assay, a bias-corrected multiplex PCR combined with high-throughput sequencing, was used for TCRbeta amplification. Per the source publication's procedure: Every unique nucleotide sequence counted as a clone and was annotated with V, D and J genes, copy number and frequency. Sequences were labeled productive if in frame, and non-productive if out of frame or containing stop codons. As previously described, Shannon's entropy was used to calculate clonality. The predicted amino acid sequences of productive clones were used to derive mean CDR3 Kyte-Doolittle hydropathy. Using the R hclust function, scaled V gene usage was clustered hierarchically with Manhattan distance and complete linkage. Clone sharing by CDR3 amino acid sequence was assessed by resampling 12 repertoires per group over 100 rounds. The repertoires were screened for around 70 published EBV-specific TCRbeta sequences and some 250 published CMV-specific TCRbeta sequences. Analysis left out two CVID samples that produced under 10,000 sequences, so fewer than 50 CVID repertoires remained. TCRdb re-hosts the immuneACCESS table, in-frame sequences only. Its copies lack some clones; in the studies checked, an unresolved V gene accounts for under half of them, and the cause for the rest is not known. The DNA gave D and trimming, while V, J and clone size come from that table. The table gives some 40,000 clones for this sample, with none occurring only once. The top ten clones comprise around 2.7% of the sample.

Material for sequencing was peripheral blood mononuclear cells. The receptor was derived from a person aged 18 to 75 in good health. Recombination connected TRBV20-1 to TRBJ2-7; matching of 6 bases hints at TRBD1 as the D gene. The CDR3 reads CSARGDMTTYEQYF. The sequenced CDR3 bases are TGCAGTGCTAGGGGGGACATGACTACCTACGAG.